These T cell receptor beta chains were read from a single sample in a study of identical twins. Via MiXCR, TCRdb re-called the 5' RACE reads, giving one row per CDR3 protein. The sample has around 1.7 million distinct CDR3 sequences, about 30% seen once. The sample comprised cord blood. These receptors were obtained from a newborn girl in good health. Each CDR3 is given with its conserved first and last residue. D genes are given only for firm matches. Some rows mark clone size as missing; the rest say once, few, many or name a class of expanded clone.

TRBJ2-7 NA NA TRBV6-5 TGTGCCAGCAGTTACAAAGAAGGGACGAACGAGCAGTACTTC CASSYKEGTNEQYF
TRBJ1-1 NA NA TRBV30 TGTGCCTGGAGTCAATTTATGAACACTGAAGCTTTCTTT CAWSQFMNTEAFF
TRBJ2-7 NA few TRBV6-6 TGTGCCAGCAGTTACCCGGGACACCTCTACGAGCAGTACTTC CASSYPGHLYEQYF
TRBJ1-6 NA NA TRBV30 TGTGCCTGGAGTGTACTCCGGGACTCACCCCTCCACTTT CAWSVLRDSPLHF
TRBJ1-1 NA NA TRBV4-2 TGTGCCAGCAGCCAAGATTTTATTCCCGGGGTTGAAGCTTTCTTT CASSQDFIPGVEAFF
TRBJ2-1 NA NA TRBV12-3/TRBV12-4 TGTGCCAGCAGTTTAGTACACGGGGCCAATGAGCAGTTCTTC CASSLVHGANEQFF
TRBJ2-5 TRBD1 NA TRBV18 TGTGCCAGCTCACCATCCAGGGGGATCCAAGAGACCCAGTACTTC CASSPSRGIQETQYF
TRBJ2-3 NA NA TRBV7-6 TGTGCCAGCAGCTTACTTGATTCCGGATCTACAGATACGCAGTATTTT CASSLLDSGSTDTQYF
TRBJ1-1 NA NA TRBV7-9 TGTGCCAGCAGCGTTTCCAGTGGTCGCACTGAAGCTTTCTTT CASSVSSGRTEAFF
TRBJ2-1 TRBD2 NA TRBV20-1 TGCAGTGCTGACCGCGGGACGGGACTAAATCAAGAGACCCAGTTCTTC CSADRGTGLNQETQFF
TRBJ2-1 TRBD2 NA TRBV3-1 TGTGCCAGCAGCCAAGGTTCAGGACTAGCGGGAGGTGAGCAGTTCTTC CASSQGSGLAGGEQFF
TRBJ2-3 TRBD2 NA TRBV4-2 TGTGCCAGCAGCCAAGGGTTGAGGACTAGGGGCACAGATACGCAGTATTTT CASSQGLRTRGTDTQYF
TRBJ2-5 NA NA TRBV5-1 TGCGCCAGCAGCCTGAGGGCAAAGGGGAGTGTCCCCTACAATGAGCAGTACTTC CASSLRAKGSVPYNEQYF
TRBJ2-7 NA few TRBV7-2 TGTGCCAGCAGCTTAGGGGCAGGGTTCTCCTACGAGCAGTACTTC CASSLGAGFSYEQYF
TRBJ1-2 NA few TRBV28 TGTGCCAGCAGTTTGCAGGCAGCTAACTATGGCTACACCTTC CASSLQAANYGYTF
TRBJ1-4 NA NA TRBV6-1 TGTGCCAGCACCCACAGGACAACTAATGAAAAACTGTTTTTT CASTHRTTNEKLFF
TRBJ2-3 TRBD1 many TRBV3-1 TGTGCCAGCAGCCACAGGGGGGATACGCAGTATTTT CASSHRGDTQYF
TRBJ1-1 NA once TRBV9 TGTGCCAGCAGCGTAGGGGAGGCGAACACTGAAGCTTTCTTT CASSVGEANTEAFF
TRBJ2-7 TRBD2 few TRBV5-1 TGCGCCAGTCGTAAAAGCGGGGGTTACTCCTACGAGCAGTACTTC CASRKSGGYSYEQYF
TRBJ1-2 NA many TRBV10-3 TGTGCCATCATGCCGAACGGGGGAAATGGCTACACCTTC CAIMPNGGNGYTF
TRBJ2-1 TRBD2 NA TRBV20-1 TGTAGTGCTAGCCGTTTCCCCCGATCTAGCGGGGGTCACAATGAGCAGTTCTTC CSASRFPRSSGGHNEQFF
TRBJ1-4 NA few TRBV5-1 TGCGCCAGCAGTTGGGCGGTTAATGAAAAACTGTTTTTT CASSWAVNEKLFF
TRBJ1-5 TRBD1 NA TRBV29-1 TGCAGCGTTGGGGAGGGGGCCGGGCAGCCCCAGCATTTT CSVGEGAGQPQHF
TRBJ2-7 NA few TRBV20-1 TGCAGTGCTAGAGTGGCAGGGAGGCCCTACGAGCAGTACTTC CSARVAGRPYEQYF
TRBJ2-7 TRBD1 NA TRBV10-3 TGTGCCATCAGTGACCGCGGGACAGGGTCCTACGAGCAGTACTTC CAISDRGTGSYEQYF
TRBJ2-1 NA many TRBV2 TGTGCCAGCAGTGAAACTAGCCGTTCCTACAATGAGCAGTTCTTC CASSETSRSYNEQFF
TRBJ2-3 NA NA TRBV5-1 TGCGCCAGCAGCCGGAGTGCCCCAGATACGCAGTATTTT CASSRSAPDTQYF
TRBJ1-2 TRBD1 NA TRBV13 TGTGCCAGCAGCCTTTACATGGCCAGGGACAGGGGGTATGGCTACACCTTC CASSLYMARDRGYGYTF
TRBJ1-2 NA NA TRBV5-1 TGCGCCAGCAGCTTGCAGCTAGGGACCTATGGCTACACCTTC CASSLQLGTYGYTF
TRBJ2-1 NA few TRBV11-3 TGTGCCAGCAGCTTAAGCTGGGGCAATGAGCAGTTCTTC CASSLSWGNEQFF